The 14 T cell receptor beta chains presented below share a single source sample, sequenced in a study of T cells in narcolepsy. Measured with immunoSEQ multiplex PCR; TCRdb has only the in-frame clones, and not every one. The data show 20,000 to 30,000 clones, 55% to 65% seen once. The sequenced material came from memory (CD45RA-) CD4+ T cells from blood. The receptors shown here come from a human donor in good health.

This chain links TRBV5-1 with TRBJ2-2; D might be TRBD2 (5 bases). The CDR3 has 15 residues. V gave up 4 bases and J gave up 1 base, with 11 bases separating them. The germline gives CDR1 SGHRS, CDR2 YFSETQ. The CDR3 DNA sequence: TGCGCCAGCAGCCTCCGGACTCAGAACACCGGGGAGCTGTTTTTT. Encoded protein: CASSLRTQNTGELFF. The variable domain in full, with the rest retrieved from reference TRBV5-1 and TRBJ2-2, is KAGVTQTPRYLIKTRGQQVTLSCSPISGHRSVSWYQQTPGQGLQFLFEYFSETQRNKGNFPGRFSGRQFSNSRSEMNVSTLELGDSALYLCASSLRTQNTGELFFGEGSRLTVL.

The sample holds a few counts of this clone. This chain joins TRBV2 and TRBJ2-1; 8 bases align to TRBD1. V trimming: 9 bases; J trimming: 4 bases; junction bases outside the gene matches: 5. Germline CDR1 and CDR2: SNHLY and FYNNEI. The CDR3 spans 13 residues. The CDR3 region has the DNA TGTGCCAGAAGACAGGGGCAGTACAATGAGCAGTTCTTC. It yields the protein CARRQGQYNEQFF.

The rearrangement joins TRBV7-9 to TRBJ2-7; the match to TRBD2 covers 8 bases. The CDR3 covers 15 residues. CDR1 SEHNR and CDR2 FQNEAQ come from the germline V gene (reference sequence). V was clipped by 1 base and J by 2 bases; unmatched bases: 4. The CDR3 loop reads CASSLEAGAAYEQYF. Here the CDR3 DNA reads TGTGCCAGCAGCTTAGAAGCGGGAGCCGCCTACGAGCAGTACTTC.

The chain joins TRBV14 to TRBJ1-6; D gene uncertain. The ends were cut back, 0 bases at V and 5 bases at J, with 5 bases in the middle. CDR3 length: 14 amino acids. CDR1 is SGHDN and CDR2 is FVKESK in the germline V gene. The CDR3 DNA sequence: TGTGCCAGCAGCCAAGAAGTGGATAATTCACCCCTCCACTTT. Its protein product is CASSQEVDNSPLHF.

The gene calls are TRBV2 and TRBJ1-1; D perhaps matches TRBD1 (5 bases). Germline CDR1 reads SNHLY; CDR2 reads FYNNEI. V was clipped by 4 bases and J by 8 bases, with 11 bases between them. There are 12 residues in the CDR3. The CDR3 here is CASSGWGVEAFF. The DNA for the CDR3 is TGTGCCAGCAGTGGATGGGGGGTCGAAGCTTTCTTT.

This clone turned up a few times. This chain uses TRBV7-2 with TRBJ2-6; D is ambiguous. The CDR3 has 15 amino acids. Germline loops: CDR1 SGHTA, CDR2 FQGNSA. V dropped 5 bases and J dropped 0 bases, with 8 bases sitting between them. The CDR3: CASSPARSGANVLTF. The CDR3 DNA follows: TGTGCCAGCAGCCCGGCCCGCTCTGGGGCCAACGTCCTGACTTTC. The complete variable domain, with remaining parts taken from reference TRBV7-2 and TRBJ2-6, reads GAGVSQSPSNKVTEKGKDVELRCDPISGHTALYWYRQSLGQGLEFLIYFQGNSAPDKSGLPSDRFSAERTGGSVSTLTIQRTQQEDSAVYLCASSPARSGANVLTFGAGSRLTVL.

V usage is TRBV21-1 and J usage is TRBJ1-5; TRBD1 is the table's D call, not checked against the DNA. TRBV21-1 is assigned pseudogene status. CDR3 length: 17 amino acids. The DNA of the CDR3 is TGTGCCAGCAGCAAAGCGCGGACACTCCTGTCGAATTTGTCCCAGCATTTT. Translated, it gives CASSKARTLLSNLSQHF.

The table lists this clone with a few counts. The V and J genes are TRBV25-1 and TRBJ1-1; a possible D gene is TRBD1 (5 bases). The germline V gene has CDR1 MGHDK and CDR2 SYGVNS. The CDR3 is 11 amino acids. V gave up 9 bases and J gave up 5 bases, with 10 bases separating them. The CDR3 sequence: CASKRGTEAFF. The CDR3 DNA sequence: TGTGCCAGTAAACGGGGGACTGAAGCTTTCTTT.

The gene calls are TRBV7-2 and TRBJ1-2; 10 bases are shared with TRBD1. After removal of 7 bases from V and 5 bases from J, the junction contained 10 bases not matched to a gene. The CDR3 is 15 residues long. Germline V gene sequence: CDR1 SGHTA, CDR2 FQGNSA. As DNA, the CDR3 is TGTGCCAGCACCACCTGGGACAGGGGAGCGTATGGCTACACCTTC. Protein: CASTTWDRGAYGYTF.

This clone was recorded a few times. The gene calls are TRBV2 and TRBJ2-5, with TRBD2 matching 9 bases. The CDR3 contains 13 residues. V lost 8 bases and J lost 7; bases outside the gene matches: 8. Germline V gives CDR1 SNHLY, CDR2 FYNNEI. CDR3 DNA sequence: TGTGCCAGCCAGCGGGAGGTCCAGGGGACCCAGTACTTC. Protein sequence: CASQREVQGTQYF.

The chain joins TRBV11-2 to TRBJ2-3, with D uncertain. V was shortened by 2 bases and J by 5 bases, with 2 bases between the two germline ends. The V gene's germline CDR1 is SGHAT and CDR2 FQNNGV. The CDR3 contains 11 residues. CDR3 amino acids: CASSLIDTQYF. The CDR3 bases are TGTGCCAGCAGCTTAATAGATACGCAGTATTTT.

The CDR3: CASSLEGYTQYF. The CDR3 DNA reads TGTGCCAGCAGCTTAGAAGGGTATACGCAGTATTTT. The rearrangement joins TRBV11-2 to TRBJ2-3; D is undetermined. CDR3 length: 12 residues. Germline CDR1 reads SGHAT; CDR2 reads FQNNGV. V was pared by 0 bases and J by 7 bases, with 5 bases between.

CDR3 loop: CSVEGQTSTGEQFF. The CDR3 DNA reads as TGCAGCGTTGAGGGCCAGACTAGTACGGGTGAGCAGTTCTTC. The V and J genes are TRBV29-1 and TRBJ2-1; maybe TRBD2 (6 bases). Trimming stripped 3 bases from V and 9 bases from J, with 18 bases between. Germline assignment: CDR1 SQVTM and CDR2 ANQGSEA. CDR3 length: 14 amino acids.

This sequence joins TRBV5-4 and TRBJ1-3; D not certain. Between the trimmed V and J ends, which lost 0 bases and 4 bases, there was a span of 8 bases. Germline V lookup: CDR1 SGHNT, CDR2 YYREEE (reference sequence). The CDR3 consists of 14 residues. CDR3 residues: CASSLDRTGNTIYF. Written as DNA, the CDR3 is TGTGCCAGCAGCTTGGACAGAACGGGAAACACCATATATTTT.